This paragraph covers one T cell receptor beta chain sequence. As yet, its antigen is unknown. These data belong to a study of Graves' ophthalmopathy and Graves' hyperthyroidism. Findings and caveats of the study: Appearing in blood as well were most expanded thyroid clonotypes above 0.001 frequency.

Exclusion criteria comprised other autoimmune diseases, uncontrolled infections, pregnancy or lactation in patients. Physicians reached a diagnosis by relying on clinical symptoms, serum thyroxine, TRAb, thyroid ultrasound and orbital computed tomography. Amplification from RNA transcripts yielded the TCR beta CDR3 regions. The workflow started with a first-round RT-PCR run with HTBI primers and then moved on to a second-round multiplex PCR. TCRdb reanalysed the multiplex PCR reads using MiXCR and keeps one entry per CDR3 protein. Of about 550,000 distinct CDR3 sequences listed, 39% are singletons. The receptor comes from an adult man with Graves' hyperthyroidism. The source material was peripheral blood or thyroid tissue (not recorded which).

CDR3 amino acids: CASSPAGDSNQPQHF. The CDR3 DNA is TGTGCCAGCTCACCCGCAGGGGATAGCAATCAGCCCCAGCATTTT. The chain has TRBV7-6 and TRBJ1-5, with a weak D call TRBD1 (6 bases). The CDR3 has 15 residues. With 8 bases removed from V and 0 bases from J, the gap between germline ends came to 14 bases. Germline V gene sequence: CDR1 SGHVS, CDR2 FNYEAQ.